The 8 T cell receptor beta chains presented below share a single source sample, sequenced in a study of T cells in Graves' hyperthyroidism and ophthalmopathy. The TCR beta CDR3 regions underwent amplification using RNA transcripts as the source. RT-PCR in the first round (using the HTBI primer set) targeted the TCR CDR3. Via MiXCR, TCRdb re-called the multiplex PCR reads, giving one row per CDR3 protein. This table has 300,000 to 450,000 distinct CDR3 sequences, about 15% appearing once. Sequenced input: blood. The receptors stem from a woman aged 55-69 years with Graves' hyperthyroidism.

There are many counts of this clonotype. The gene calls are TRBV11-3 and TRBJ2-1; D not certain. The CDR3 runs to 15 residues. Germline V CDR1 and CDR2: SGHNT, YENEEA. Trimming removed 1 base from V and 8 bases from J, with 15 bases in between. The CDR3 DNA reads as TGTGCCAGCAGCTTAGGCCTTCCGGGTCTGTATGAGCAGTTCTTC. Its translation is CASSLGLPGLYEQFF.

This clonotype was detected only a few times. This chain links TRBV6-2 or TRBV6-3 with TRBJ2-5; TRBD2 matches 9 bases. The V gene end was trimmed by 1 base and the J gene end by 5 bases; junction bases not matched to a gene: 5. Germline assignment: CDR1 MNHEY and CDR2 SVGEGT. This CDR3 comprises 15 residues. CDR3 residues: CASSYWAGGEETQYF. In DNA, the CDR3 is TGTGCCAGCAGTTACTGGGCGGGAGGGGAGGAGACCCAGTACTTC.

V gene TRBV12-3 or TRBV12-4 combines with J gene TRBJ1-4, with D possibly being TRBD1 (5 bases). V was cut by 4 bases and J by 5 bases, with 20 bases left in between. The CDR3 totals 17 residues. CDR3: CASSSLSSGTENEKLFF. DNA of the CDR3: TGTGCCAGCAGTTCCCTTTCTTCCGGGACGGAGAATGAAAAACTGTTTTTT.

This clonotype has a handful of counts. The genes are TRBV7-3 and TRBJ2-5; 11 nucleotides line up with TRBD2. In germline, CDR1 is SGHTA, CDR2 FQGTGA. With V trimmed by 5 bases and J by 5 bases, 10 bases remained unmatched. This CDR3 is built from 16 residues. The CDR3 sequence: CASSPLAGGGSETQYF. CDR3 sequence (DNA): TGTGCCAGCAGCCCTTTAGCGGGAGGGGGCTCGGAGACCCAGTACTTC.

The sample holds many counts of this clonotype. The gene calls are TRBV28 and TRBJ1-4; weak D call: TRBD1 (6 bases). This CDR3 has 15 residues. Trimming stripped 5 bases from V and 4 bases from J, with 14 bases between. Germline CDR1 and CDR2: MDHEN and SYDVKM. The CDR3 loop reads CASSPHRVGNEKLFF. The CDR3 DNA follows: TGTGCCAGCAGTCCCCACAGGGTTGGTAATGAAAAACTGTTTTTT.

The table lists this clonotype with a few counts. The chain employs TRBV7-3 and TRBJ2-1; a weak D match, TRBD2 (6 bases). Per germline, CDR1 SGHTA and CDR2 FQGTGA. The ends were cut back, 2 bases at V and 3 bases at J, with 11 bases in the middle. CDR3 length equals 15 residues. CDR3: CASSLHTGDYNEQFF. The DNA for the CDR3 is TGTGCCAGCAGCTTACATACGGGAGACTACAATGAGCAGTTCTTC.

This clonotype was seen many times. This chain joins TRBV18 and TRBJ2-2, with 8 bases fitting TRBD1. The V segment lost 8 bases and the J segment 2 bases; nucleotides outside the gene matches: 7. Germline CDR1 and CDR2: KGHSH and LQKENI. This CDR3 comprises 15 residues. The chain's CDR3 is CASSPGTGNTGELFF. CDR3 DNA sequence: TGTGCCAGCAGCCCCGGGACAGGCAACACCGGGGAGCTGTTTTTT.

This clonotype was detected many times. The genes are TRBV12-3 or TRBV12-4 and TRBJ1-5; D unclear. Trimming removed 1 base at V and 3 bases at J, with 10 bases between. There are 15 residues in the CDR3. As DNA, the CDR3 is TGTGCCAGCAGTTTAGGCCAGTACTCCAATCAGCCCCAGCATTTT. The encoded protein is CASSLGQYSNQPQHF.